This T cell receptor (beta chain) was observed in a study of T cells after yellow fever vaccination (dated by TCRdb to between 2019 and 2020). As for the study more broadly: The SMART-Seq v4 Ultra Low Input RNA kit was used to prepare libraries from fractions with low cell numbers. To track T-cell clones before and after primary and booster YFV17D yellow fever vaccination, bulk TCR alpha and beta repertoires were sequenced longitudinally. Two healthy male donors, one aged 18 to 30 and one aged 30 to 40 years, were included in the cohort. Blood samples were taken at several timepoints before and after primary and secondary immunization, and bulk PBMC replicates and cell subsets were isolated. The paper as a whole reports these results and caveats: Most clones expanded after primary vaccination (about 96% of CD4 and roughly 91% of CD8) were re-detected after the booster, suggesting that broad memory maintenance occurred. Only a couple of donors were included in the study, so the extent to which the findings can be generalized is limited. A small share of clonotypes occurred in both CD4 and CD8 compartments, likely arising from convergent recombination. The secondary T-cell response was weaker than the primary response but faster, peaking on day 5 instead of day 15. Because abundant contaminating clonotypes from the bulk population could be contained in FACS-sorted repertoires, computational filtering was required.

TCR cDNA was synthesized by 5'RACE template switching, through which a universal primer site and unique molecular identifiers were introduced. Priming of cDNA synthesis was performed from both the TCR alpha and TCR beta constant segments. Library amplification involved two PCR steps, and the second step added sample barcodes and sequencing adapters. Sequencing of libraries was done on Illumina HiSeq 2500 (2x100 bp) or NovaSeq (2x150 bp). From the authors' description of their analysis: Reads were demultiplexed and collapsed into UMI consensus sequences with MIGEC, and V(D)J alignment was performed with MiXCR. Vaccine-responding clonotypes were identified with edgeR using replicate PBMC samples, with FDR below 0.01 and a log2 fold change above 5 up to day 15 being required. Bulk clonotypes were assigned CD4 or CD8 identity according to which sequenced CD4 or CD8 repertoire held them at higher abundance. Using fastp trimming at Q25 and MiXCR clonotype assembly, TCRdb reanalyzed the public sequencing data and kept in-frame beta chains. Records with the same CDR3 protein are collapsed into one entry carrying the most frequent genes and DNA. The V and J calls and clone size come from TCRdb's table, not from the authors' own analysis. This sample comprises under 250,000 distinct CDR3 sequences, 6.9% of them detected only once. About 0.85% of the sample goes to the ten largest clones.

Including the terminal cysteine and phenylalanine, the CDR3 comprises 15 residues. Only the CDR3 DNA is retained, 45 bases long and in frame from the first base. Reading the germline V gene (reference sequence) gives CDR1 MNHEY and CDR2 SMNVEV. V ends up 6 bases short and J 7 bases short, with an unmatched junction base count of 11. Per the publication, the treatment or condition label means: live attenuated yellow fever vaccine strain. A standard Ficoll-Paque protocol was used to isolate PBMCs from peripheral blood. CD4 and CD8 T-cell fractions were isolated with Dynabeads CD4 and CD8 positive selection kits. TriZol was used to extract RNA from bulk PBMCs, from CD4 and CD8 fractions, and from dextramer-positive and dextramer-negative fractions. This clonotype was picked up many times. There is no known antigen for this receptor. No much larger clonotype is one base removed from it; base qualities were not supplied.

Specimen: CD4+ T cells sorted from PBMCs, collected 15 days after the yellow fever booster vaccination. This TCR was recovered from a man aged 30-40 years who received the YFV17D yellow fever vaccine. The rearrangement combines TRBV27 with TRBJ2-1, with 8 bases in between that match TRBD1. CDR3 sequence: CASRVRDRPKNEQFF. The DNA reads TGTGCCAGCAGGGTGCGGGACAGGCCGAAGAATGAGCAGTTCTTC.